The 30 T cell receptor beta chains given below trace back to one sample, sequenced in a study of T cells in Graves' hyperthyroidism and ophthalmopathy. Using RNA transcripts as the source, TCR beta CDR3 regions were amplified. Using the HTBI primer set, a first-round RT-PCR was run on the TCR CDR3. TCRdb reprocessed the multiplex PCR reads with MiXCR, giving one entry per CDR3 protein. The data contain some 700,000 distinct CDR3 sequences, around 16% of them singletons. The sample taken for sequencing was blood. The receptors stem from a man aged 45-65 years with Graves' hyperthyroidism.

This clonotype occurred many times. The CDR3 coding sequence is TGTGCCAGCAGTGAAGGTAGGGGACAAAGCAGCAATCAGCCCCAGCATTTT. This encodes CASSEGRGQSSNQPQHF. The chain couples TRBV6-1 to TRBJ1-5, with D possibly being TRBD1 (6 bases). V was trimmed by 1 base and J by 1 base, leaving 14 bases between them. Germline V lookup: CDR1 MNHNS, CDR2 SASEGT. The CDR3 length is 17 residues.

The chain has TRBV5-1 and TRBJ2-5; 9 bases agree with TRBD1. J gave up 3 bases and V 4 bases, and 13 bases lay outside the gene matches. Germline V lookup: CDR1 SGHRS, CDR2 YFSETQ. This CDR3 is 17 amino acids long. CDR3 region: CASSRGGTGTVEETQYF. The CDR3 coding sequence is TGCGCCAGCAGCCGCGGAGGGACAGGGACGGTGGAAGAGACCCAGTACTTC. Variable domain in full (rest from reference TRBV5-1 and TRBJ2-5): KAGVTQTPRYLIKTRGQQVTLSCSPISGHRSVSWYQQTPGQGLQFLFEYFSETQRNKGNFPGRFSGRQFSNSRSEMNVSTLELGDSALYLCASSRGGTGTVEETQYFGPGTRLLVL.

This chain links TRBV7-2 with TRBJ1-2, with D possibly matching TRBD1 (5 bases). The CDR3 totals 14 residues. CDR1 and CDR2 from the germline V gene are SGHTA and FQGNSA. Trimming cost V 2 bases and J 3 bases, with 10 bases left between them. The CDR3 bases are TGTGCCAGCAGCTTACAATCAGGGTACTATGGCTACACCTTC. Its protein is CASSLQSGYYGYTF.

The sample holds a few counts of this clonotype. The V and J genes are TRBV29-1 and TRBJ1-4, with D uncertain. Trimming removed 7 bases from V and 8 bases from J, with 14 bases in between. The CDR3 consists of 12 residues. Germline V gene sequence: CDR1 SQVTM, CDR2 ANQGSEA. The CDR3 nucleotides read TGCAGCGCTGTCGGGTCTCCCGAAAAACTGTTTTTT. Translated, it gives CSAVGSPEKLFF. Supplemented by reference TRBV29-1 and TRBJ1-4, the full variable domain reads SAVISQKPSRDICQRGTSLTIQCQVDSQVTMMFWYRQQPGQSLTLIATANQGSEATYESGFVIDKFPISRPNLTFSTLTVSNMSPEDSSIYLCSAVGSPEKLFFGSGTQLSVL.

This clonotype showed up many times. This chain uses TRBV2 with TRBJ2-1; TRBD2 matches 7 bases. The CDR3 covers 14 residues. Germline V gene lookup returns CDR1 SNHLY and CDR2 FYNNEI. After removal of 0 bases from V and 6 bases from J, the junction contained 2 bases not matched to a gene. In DNA, the CDR3 is TGTGCCAGCAGTGAAGCTGGGACTACCAATGAGCAGTTCTTC. Protein: CASSEAGTTNEQFF. The full variable domain, its missing parts supplied by reference TRBV2 and TRBJ2-1, is EPEVTQTPSHQVTQMGQEVILRCVPISNHLYFYWYRQILGQKVEFLVSFYNNEISEKSEIFDDQFSVERPDGSNFTLKIRSTKLEDSAMYFCASSEAGTTNEQFFGPGTRLTVL.

At least ten counts were recorded for this clonotype. The V and J genes are TRBV6-1 and TRBJ2-5; TRBD2 matches at 8 bases. The CDR3 covers 15 residues. Germline lookup yields CDR1 MNHNS and CDR2 SASEGT. The V gene end was trimmed by 5 bases and the J gene end by 5 bases; junction bases not matched to a gene: 10. The CDR3 loop is CASSWSGRVGETQYF. The CDR3 DNA reads TGTGCCAGCAGTTGGAGCGGGAGAGTTGGGGAGACCCAGTACTTC.

This clonotype was detected many times. This chain joins TRBV9 and TRBJ2-3; D ambiguous. V was clipped by 4 bases and J by 2 bases, with 8 bases between them. The germline V gene encodes CDR1 SGDLS and CDR2 YYNGEE. This CDR3 is 13 amino acids long. This CDR3 is CASSPDTTDTQYF. The CDR3 coding sequence is TGTGCCAGCAGCCCAGACACCACAGATACGCAGTATTTT. Complete variable domain (other parts from reference TRBV9 and TRBJ2-3): DSGVTQTPKHLITATGQRVTLRCSPRSGDLSVYWYQQSLDQGLQFLIQYYNGEERAKGNILERFSAQQFPDLHSELNLSSLELGDSALYFCASSPDTTDTQYFGPGTRLTVL.

This clonotype was recorded at least ten times. The rearrangement uses TRBV7-2 and TRBJ2-5; D is undetermined. Germline V gene lookup returns CDR1 SGHTA and CDR2 FQGNSA. The CDR3 is 11 residues long. With 7 bases removed from V and 2 bases from J, the gap between germline ends came to 5 bases. CDR3 bases: TGTGCCAGCACTAGTCAAGAGACCCAGTACTTC. Amino acid sequence: CASTSQETQYF.

At least ten counts were recorded for this clonotype. The J gene is TRBJ2-3, the V gene TRBV24-1, with 7 bases aligning to TRBD2. V dropped 2 bases and J dropped 5; count of bases not matched to a gene: 6. Germline assignment: CDR1 KGHDR and CDR2 SFDVKD. This CDR3 is built from 15 residues. DNA of the CDR3: TGTGCCACCAGTGATTCCGGGACTACCAAAGATACGCAGTATTTT. It specifies CATSDSGTTKDTQYF.

In this sample, this clonotype turned up many times. The genes are TRBV20-1 and TRBJ2-3; 8 bases fit TRBD2. V trimming: 3 bases; J trimming: 5 bases; junction bases outside the gene matches: 10. This CDR3 is built from 15 residues. The germline CDR1 and CDR2 sequences are DFQATT and SNEGSKA (reference sequence). The CDR3 loop is CSASPSSGGRDTQYF. The CDR3 nucleotides are TGCAGTGCTAGCCCCTCCAGCGGGGGCAGAGATACGCAGTATTTT.

The sample holds many counts of this clonotype. The chain combines TRBV5-4 with TRBJ2-1, with TRBD2 matching over 11 bases. V lost 0 bases, J lost 6 bases, and 5 bases stayed unmatched. The CDR3 length is 16 residues. In germline, CDR1 is SGHNT, CDR2 YYREEE (reference sequence). CDR3 residues: CASSLGLLAGANEQFF. The CDR3 DNA reads TGTGCCAGCAGCTTGGGCCTACTAGCGGGAGCCAATGAGCAGTTCTTC.

The gene calls are TRBV30 and TRBJ1-2; D is possibly TRBD1 (5 bases). Germline V lookup: CDR1 GTSNPN, CDR2 SVGIG (reference sequence). The CDR3 runs 12 residues. Trimming cost V 0 bases and J 8 bases, with 10 bases left between them. CDR3 amino acids: CAWSVSQGGYTF. CDR3 coding DNA: TGTGCCTGGAGTGTCTCCCAGGGAGGCTACACCTTC.

A few counts support this clonotype. CDR3 nucleotide sequence: TGTGCCAGCAGTCCCACCGGGACTAGCGTTTCCTACGAGCAGTACTTC. Its translation: CASSPTGTSVSYEQYF. J is TRBJ2-7 and V is TRBV27; 10 positions match TRBD2. This CDR3 contains 16 residues. Germline V gene sequence: CDR1 MNHEY, CDR2 SMNVEV (reference sequence). J lost 1 base, V lost 5 bases, and 8 bases had no gene match.

CDR3 amino acids: CSASNIRQFRNNSPLHF. CDR3 DNA: TGCAGTGCTAGCAATATTCGACAGTTTAGGAATAATTCACCCCTCCACTTT. V and J are TRBV20-1 and TRBJ1-6; a possible D gene is TRBD1 (5 bases). The CDR3 runs to 17 residues. Germline CDR1 is DFQATT and CDR2 is SNEGSKA (reference sequence). V was cut by 3 bases and J by 5 bases, with 20 bases left in between.

There are a few counts of this clonotype. The J gene is TRBJ1-5, the V gene TRBV7-2; 8 nucleotides line up with TRBD1. Per germline, CDR1 SGHTA and CDR2 FQGNSA. The ends lost 5 bases at V and 3 bases at J; junction bases unmatched: 6. CDR3 length: 15 amino acids. As DNA, the CDR3 is TGTGCCAGCAGCGCCCAGGGGGCTTTCAATCAGCCCCAGCATTTT. Its translation is CASSAQGAFNQPQHF.

This clonotype was seen only a few times. The rearrangement uses TRBV6-1 and TRBJ1-4; 9 bases agree with TRBD1. Losses at the gene ends were 4 bases for V and 7 bases for J; bases not matched to a gene: 7. Germline V gives CDR1 MNHNS, CDR2 SASEGT. The CDR3 covers 15 residues. The DNA for the CDR3 is TGTGCCAGCAGTGTGGACAGGGGCCGGGGTGAAAAACTGTTTTTT. As protein: CASSVDRGRGEKLFF.

V and J are TRBV2 and TRBJ2-3; 7 bases are a match to TRBD1. With 2 bases clipped from V and 5 bases from J, the junction kept 1 base outside the gene matches. The germline V gene has CDR1 SNHLY and CDR2 FYNNEI. The CDR3 is 13 amino acids. CDR3 loop: CASSEHRGDTQYF. The CDR3 nucleotides are TGTGCCAGCAGTGAACACAGGGGAGATACGCAGTATTTT.

J is TRBJ1-1 and V is TRBV18, with TRBD1 as a possible D gene (5 bases). CDR1 KGHSH and CDR2 LQKENI come from the germline V gene. V lost 0 bases to trimming and J lost 7 bases, with 12 bases between them. This CDR3 region has 14 residues. DNA for the CDR3: TGTGCCAGCTCACCACCGAGTGACGGGGGTGAAGCTTTCTTT. Translated, it gives CASSPPSDGGEAFF.

Ten or more counts support this clonotype. The chain is built from TRBV20-1 and TRBJ2-7, with D perhaps matching TRBD1 or TRBD2 (5 bases each). The CDR3 contains 15 residues. Trimming took off 4 bases at V and 2 bases at J, with 18 bases between the two ends. The germline CDR1 and CDR2 sequences are DFQATT and SNEGSKA (reference sequence). As DNA, the CDR3 is TGCAGTGCTACCGGCGCCGGGACGGTCGCCTACGAGCAGTACTTC. Amino acid sequence: CSATGAGTVAYEQYF.

This clonotype was counted many times. The V and J genes are TRBV5-1 and TRBJ2-1, with 10 bases that match TRBD2. Germline V CDR1 and CDR2: SGHRS, YFSETQ. The CDR3 runs 16 residues. J gave up 3 bases and V 3 bases, and 6 bases lay outside the gene matches. The chain's CDR3 is CASSYLAGVDYNEQFF. In nucleotides, the CDR3 is TGCGCCAGCAGCTACCTAGCGGGAGTCGACTACAATGAGCAGTTCTTC.

This chain joins TRBV7-9 and TRBJ1-3; D remains unclear. The germline CDR1 and CDR2 sequences are SEHNR and FQNEAQ (reference sequence). This CDR3 is built from 15 residues. V was trimmed by 5 bases and J by 0 bases, leaving 11 bases between them. This CDR3 is CASSPIRSSGNTIYF. The DNA for the CDR3 is TGTGCCAGCAGCCCCATCAGGAGCTCTGGAAACACCATATATTTT.

With respect to this clonotype: One junction end does not reproduce the germline sequence, and a read error may be involved. The chain recombines TRBV10-1 with TRBJ1-6; D is unclear. CDR1 is WNHNN and CDR2 is SYGVQD in the germline V gene (reference sequence). The CDR3 runs 13 residues. In DNA form, the CDR3 reads TGCGCCAGCAGTTCGGGGTTTAATCCACCCCTCCACTTT. Protein: CASSSGFNPPLHF.

This clonotype was seen many times. The rearrangement joins TRBV9 to TRBJ2-1; D assignment may be TRBD1 or TRBD2 (5 bases each). Trimming removed 3 bases at V and 4 bases at J, with 14 bases between. CDR1 SGDLS and CDR2 YYNGEE come from the germline V gene. The CDR3 covers 15 residues. The CDR3 DNA follows: TGTGCCAGCAGCGGACCCCGGGACGGTTACAATGAGCAGTTCTTC. Its protein is CASSGPRDGYNEQFF.

The V and J genes are TRBV9 and TRBJ2-1; no reliable D call. This CDR3 has 13 amino acids. Deletions cut 0 bases from V and 4 bases from J, with 5 bases between. Germline CDR1 reads SGDLS; CDR2 reads YYNGEE. This CDR3 is CASSVGAYNEQFF. The CDR3 DNA is TGTGCCAGCAGCGTAGGAGCATACAATGAGCAGTTCTTC.

In its sample, this clonotype was seen many times. J is TRBJ2-3 and V is TRBV24-1; 7 bases agree with TRBD1. The V gene's germline CDR1 is KGHDR and CDR2 SFDVKD. With 2 bases clipped from V and 2 bases from J, the junction kept 6 bases outside the gene matches. This CDR3 has 16 amino acids. The CDR3 loop is CATSDWGTEPTDTQYF. The DNA of the CDR3 is TGTGCCACCAGTGATTGGGGGACAGAACCCACAGATACGCAGTATTTT.

The chain joins TRBV7-3 to TRBJ2-3, with 10 bases identical to TRBD2. Germline assignment: CDR1 SGHTA and CDR2 FQGTGA. After removal of 3 bases from V and 6 bases from J, the junction contained 3 bases not matched to a gene. This CDR3 has 14 amino acids. CDR3 DNA sequence: TGTGCCAGCAGCTTTAGCGGGAGGTCGGATACGCAGTATTTT. Amino acids: CASSFSGRSDTQYF.

The rearrangement links TRBV7-3 to TRBJ1-1; D unclear. Looked up from germline, CDR1 is SGHTA and CDR2 is FQGTGA. This CDR3 contains 15 residues. Trimming pared 1 base from V and 4 bases from J, leaving 13 bases between. The CDR3, as DNA: TGTGCCAGCAGCTTAATGAGGGTTGAGGGCACTGAAGCTTTCTTT. It codes for CASSLMRVEGTEAFF.

This clonotype was seen repeatedly, ten times or more. CDR3 in amino acids: CASSPGTVGFGGNSYNEQFF. CDR3 bases: TGTGCCAGTAGTCCAGGGACAGTGGGATTCGGCGGGAACTCCTACAATGAGCAGTTCTTC. The chain has TRBV19 and TRBJ2-1; D might be TRBD1 (7 bases). The V and J ends lost 5 bases and 0 bases respectively, with 26 bases between them. The length of the CDR3 is 20 residues. From germline, CDR1 is LNHDA and CDR2 SQIVND (reference sequence).

The rearrangement joins TRBV28 to TRBJ2-1; D tentatively fits TRBD1 or TRBD2 (5 bases each). Trimming left V 4 bases short and J 0 bases short, with 19 bases between. CDR1 is MDHEN and CDR2 is SYDVKM in the germline V gene. The length of the CDR3 is 18 residues. As DNA, the CDR3 is TGTGCCAGCAGTTCCCCCCGGGGCGCCATGAGCTCCTACAATGAGCAGTTCTTC. This gives the protein CASSSPRGAMSSYNEQFF.

Many counts were recorded for this clonotype. The chain couples TRBV15 to TRBJ2-2, with D tentatively TRBD1 (5 bases). The CDR3 is 13 amino acids. Germline V gene data show CDR1 as LNHNV and CDR2 as YYDKDF (reference sequence). V lost 5 bases and J lost 4, with 8 bases in between. CDR3 residues: CATSGQGTGELFF. CDR3 nucleotides: TGTGCCACCAGCGGGCAGGGCACCGGGGAGCTGTTTTTT.